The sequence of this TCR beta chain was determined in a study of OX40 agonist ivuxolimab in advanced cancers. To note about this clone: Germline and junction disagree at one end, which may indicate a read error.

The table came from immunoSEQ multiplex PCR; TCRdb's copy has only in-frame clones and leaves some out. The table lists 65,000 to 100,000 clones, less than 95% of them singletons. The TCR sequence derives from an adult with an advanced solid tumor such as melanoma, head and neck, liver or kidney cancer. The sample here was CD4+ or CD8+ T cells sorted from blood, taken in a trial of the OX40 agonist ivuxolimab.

The CDR3 protein is CSAGTAQNIQYF. The DNA of the CDR3 is TGCAGCGCCGGGACAGCCCAAAACATTCAGTACTTC. V usage is TRBV29-1 and J usage is TRBJ2-4, with 7 bases identical to TRBD1. Germline assignment: CDR1 SQVTM and CDR2 ANQGSEA. The CDR3 extends over 12 amino acids.